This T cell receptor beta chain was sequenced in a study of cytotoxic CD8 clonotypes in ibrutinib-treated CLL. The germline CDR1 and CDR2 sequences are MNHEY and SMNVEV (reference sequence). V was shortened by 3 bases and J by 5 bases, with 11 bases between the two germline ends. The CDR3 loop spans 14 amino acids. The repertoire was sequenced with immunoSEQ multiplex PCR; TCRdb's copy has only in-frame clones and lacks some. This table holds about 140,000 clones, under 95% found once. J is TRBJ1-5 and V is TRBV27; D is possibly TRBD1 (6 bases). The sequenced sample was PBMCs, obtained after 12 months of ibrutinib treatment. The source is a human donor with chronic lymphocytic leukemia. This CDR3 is CASSLLGADQPQHF. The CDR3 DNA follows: TGTGCCAGCAGTTTGCTGGGGGCTGATCAGCCCCAGCATTTT.